This record covers a single TCR beta chain. Clones were sequenced by immunoSEQ multiplex PCR, and TCRdb holds only the in-frame ones, with some missing. The table has roughly 120,000 clones, around 85% seen once; the top ten hold roughly 3.8%. The sample originates from a study of T cell responses to AZD1222 COVID-19 vaccine. The specimen was peripheral blood, collected on day 0 of MenACWY control vaccination. This TCR derives from an adult in good health.

CDR3 coding DNA: TGTGCCAGCAACCCGAGGGCAGCGCATTCCTACGAGCAGTACTTC. Protein: CASNPRAAHSYEQYF. This chain joins TRBV2 and TRBJ2-7; D possibly corresponds to TRBD2 (5 bases). With 7 bases removed from V and 1 base from J, the gap between germline ends came to 17 bases. Germline loops: CDR1 SNHLY, CDR2 FYNNEI. This CDR3 is 15 amino acids long.